This T cell receptor (beta chain) derives from a study of tumor and adjacent non-tumor tissue in lung cancer (dated by TCRdb to between 2017 and 2018). About the study as a whole: Of the cohort, more than ten patients had adenocarcinoma, 2 had squamous cell carcinoma and 1 had small cell lung cancer. The 15 or so patients were aged about 30 to 76 years, included about 10 men and 5 women, and had TNM stage I to III disease. Sequencing generated a total of 125,075,908 productive TCRbeta reads, averaging approximately 3.8 million reads per sample. The study compared bulk TCRbeta repertoires between lung tumor tissue and matched distant non-tumor lung tissue from around 16 lung cancer patients. Over 25 paired specimens, one tumor and one normal lung sample per patient, were profiled by TCRbeta CDR3 sequencing. Overall results and qualifications from the work: Because peripheral blood was not sequenced, the blood TCRbeta repertoires of the lung cancer patients in the study went unexamined. The sequencing platform is not named in the methods, and unique molecular identifiers are not mentioned. The top 100 clones accounted for a significantly larger cumulative portion of the repertoire in normal lung than in tumor tissue. Significantly higher TCR diversity (inverse Simpson) was observed in tumor tissue than in normal lung tissue (roughly 390 vs 170, P = 0.0075, Mann-Whitney U test). With only approximately 16 patients in the cohort, the authors noted that larger samples and more detailed clinical data are needed. TCR diversity was significantly higher in younger patients, and higher tumor TCR diversity was associated with shorter overall and disease-free survival.

RNA was isolated from bulk unsorted tissue, and RNA quality was assessed with a NanoDrop ND-1000 and an Agilent 2100. The normal lung samples consisted of distant non-tumor tissue collected more than 3 cm from the tumor edge. Donors were newly diagnosed lung cancer patients admitted for thoracic surgery in China between August and November 2014, without prior chemotherapy. The study excluded patients who had received radiotherapy or chemotherapy before or who had another cancer at the same time. Surgical tissue pieces of 1-2 cm3 were preserved in RNAlater solution and were kept at -80 degrees C until use. The library was generated by multiplex PCR. Sequencer: Illumina HiSeq 2500. TCRbeta libraries were constructed through three rounds of nested PCR with primers (Table S4) according to protocols modified from ARM-PCR. Before sequencing, PCR products of 200-500 bp were cut from the gel and purified using the QIAquick gel extraction kit. Under the source paper's analysis protocol: Reads were cleaned using Trimmomatic, were merged into complete CDR3 sequences using FLASH, and were assigned to V(D)J germline segments using MiTCR. Clonal diversity was calculated as the inverse Simpson's index using VDJtools. In-frame sequences without a premature stop codon were defined as productive reads. Starting from the raw public reads, TCRdb applied fastp trimming at Q25, assembled clones with MiXCR and retained in-frame beta chains. Rows are combined by CDR3 protein, so each entry shows the most common genes and DNA. The authors' filters were not applied to this entry. The sample has 60,000 to 100,000 distinct CDR3 sequences on record, around 76% of them singletons. Jointly, the top ten make up around 40% of the sample.

This clonotype was observed once. Which antigen it targets is not known. At one end the junction does not follow the germline gene, possibly because of a read error. CDR1 MNHNY and CDR2 SVGAGI were looked up in the germline V gene (reference sequence). The CDR3, cysteine through phenylalanine, is 17 amino acids long. Left in the record is the CDR3 DNA by itself, 51 bases read in frame from the first base. The chain employs TRBV6-6 and TRBJ1-1; too little of a D gene remains to name it. The receptor comes from a man between 65 and 85 years old with non-small cell lung cancer. The material sequenced was distant non-tumor lung tissue. The CDR3 here reads CASSRAEGGVRNNEAFF. The DNA is as follows: TGTGCCAGCAGTAGAGCAGAGGGCGGTGTACGGAACAATGAAGCTTTCTTT.